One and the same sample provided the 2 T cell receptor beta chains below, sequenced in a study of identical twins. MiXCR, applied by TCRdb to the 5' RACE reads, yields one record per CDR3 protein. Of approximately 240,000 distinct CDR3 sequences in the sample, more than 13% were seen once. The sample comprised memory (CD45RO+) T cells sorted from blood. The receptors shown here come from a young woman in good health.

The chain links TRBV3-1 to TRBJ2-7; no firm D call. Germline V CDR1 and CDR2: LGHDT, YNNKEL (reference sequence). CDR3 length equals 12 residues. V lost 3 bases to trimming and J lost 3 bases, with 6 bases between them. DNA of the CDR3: TGTGCCAGCAGCCATCTCCGCTACGAGCAGTACTTC. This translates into CASSHLRYEQYF.

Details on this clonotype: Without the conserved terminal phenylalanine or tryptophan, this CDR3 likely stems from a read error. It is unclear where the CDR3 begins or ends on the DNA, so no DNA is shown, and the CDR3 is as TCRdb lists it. The CDR3 protein is CATSYRDNS. This chain joins TRBV5-1 and TRBJ1-1. The germline gives CDR1 SGHRS, CDR2 YFSETQ. The CDR3 sequence runs 9 residues, both termini included.